This T cell receptor beta chain was captured in a study of regulatory T cells in long-lasting Graves disease. Libraries of TCR beta came from iRepertoire HTBI primers plus Arm-PCR of CDR3 regions. Using its own MiXCR run on the multiplex PCR reads, TCRdb lists one record per CDR3 protein. The table shows hundreds of thousands of distinct CDR3 sequences, with roughly 16% occurring only once. Germline CDR1 reads SNHLY; CDR2 reads FYNNEI. This CDR3 spans 14 amino acids. V shed 6 bases and J shed 6 bases, with 17 bases lying between them. The sample's time point: newly diagnosed GD, antithyroid drugs for less than 3 months. The TCR library was made from RNA extracted from PBMCs. This clonotype has ten or more counts. These data were also filed under a second study, of T cells in Graves' hyperthyroidism and ophthalmopathy.

The clonotype comes from a woman aged 40 to 65 with Graves disease. The chain combines TRBV2 with TRBJ1-2; weak D call: TRBD1 (5 bases). Sequences were derived from peripheral blood mononuclear cells (PBMCs), sampled at new diagnosis, from a patient treated with antithyroid drugs. The CDR3: CASRWKGGDHGYTF. CDR3 sequence (DNA): TGTGCCAGCAGGTGGAAGGGAGGGGACCATGGCTACACCTTC.